The 13 T cell receptor beta chains below were found in one sample sequenced in a study of OX40 agonist ivuxolimab in advanced cancers. Produced via immunoSEQ multiplex PCR; TCRdb's table is partial and in-frame only. This sample has tens of thousands of clones, with about 79% found just once. The specimen comprised CD4+ or CD8+ T cells sorted from blood, sampled in a trial of the OX40 agonist ivuxolimab. Receptors were obtained from an adult with an advanced solid tumor such as melanoma, head and neck, liver or kidney cancer.

The V and J genes are TRBV6-5 and TRBJ2-2; perhaps D is TRBD1 or TRBD2 (6 bases each). CDR3 length equals 16 residues. Germline-derived CDR1 and CDR2 are MNHEY and SVGAGI. The ends were cut back, 0 bases at V and 7 bases at J, with 15 bases in the middle. For the CDR3, the DNA is TGTGCCAGCAGTTACTCGATGGGGGGCTTTGGCGGGGAGCTGTTTTTT. Translation gives CASSYSMGGFGGELFF.

The CDR3 nucleotides are TGTGCCAGCAGTTTTAATCCCGACAATCAGCCCCAGCATTTT. As protein: CASSFNPDNQPQHF. The chain has TRBV27 and TRBJ1-5; D is unresolved. This CDR3 spans 14 amino acids. Trimming shortened V by 3 bases and J by 3 bases, and 9 bases separated the two germline ends. Germline CDR1 MNHEY, CDR2 SMNVEV (reference sequence).

The chain carries TRBV11-1 and TRBJ2-5; D is perhaps TRBD2 (6 bases). Trimming took off 5 bases at V and 5 bases at J, with 18 bases between the two ends. The germline CDR1 and CDR2 sequences are SGHAT and FQDESV (reference sequence). This CDR3 comprises 15 residues. CDR3 coding DNA: TGTGCCAGCAGCCGACGCCTGGACTATAGGGAGACCCAGTACTTC. Translation: CASSRRLDYRETQYF.

This clone was counted once. This sequence joins TRBV6-5 and TRBJ2-1; 7 positions agree with TRBD1. Germline V gene sequence: CDR1 MNHEY, CDR2 SVGAGI. With V trimmed by 6 bases and J by 4 bases, 6 bases remained unmatched. The CDR3 has 14 amino acids. The CDR3 region is CASSTGTVYNEQFF. The CDR3 DNA reads TGTGCCAGCAGCACCGGGACAGTTTACAATGAGCAGTTCTTC.

The CDR3 nucleotides are TGTGCCAGCAGTGACAACTCTGGGGCCAACGTCCTGACTTTC. Encoded protein: CASSDNSGANVLTF. The rearrangement links TRBV6-4 to TRBJ2-6; no clear D gene. The CDR3 totals 14 residues. V was trimmed by 2 bases and J by 0 bases, leaving 2 bases between them. Germline values: CDR1 MRHNA, CDR2 SNTAGT.

The chain uses TRBV2 and TRBJ1-1; D is possibly TRBD1 (5 bases). V was clipped by 8 bases and J by 3 bases, with 10 bases between them. This CDR3 spans 12 amino acids. Germline values: CDR1 SNHLY, CDR2 FYNNEI. CDR3 residues: CASQGEDTEAFF. Here the CDR3 DNA reads TGTGCCAGCCAGGGTGAGGACACTGAAGCTTTCTTT. Full variable domain (remainder filled in from reference TRBV2 and TRBJ1-1): EPEVTQTPSHQVTQMGQEVILRCVPISNHLYFYWYRQILGQKVEFLVSFYNNEISEKSEIFDDQFSVERPDGSNFTLKIRSTKLEDSAMYFCASQGEDTEAFFGQGTRLTVV.

This clone was detected only once. V usage is TRBV30 and J usage is TRBJ2-1, with 8 bases that match TRBD2. The CDR3 totals 15 residues. Germline CDR1 and CDR2: GTSNPN and SVGIG (reference sequence). V shed 5 bases and J 8 bases; nucleotides not matched to a gene: 14. The CDR3 region is CAWSNYGTRNYEQFF. The CDR3 region has the DNA TGTGCCTGGTCAAACTACGGGACTAGGAACTATGAGCAGTTCTTC.

The chain employs TRBV5-1 and TRBJ2-6, with D tentatively TRBD1 (5 bases). The CDR3 spans 14 residues. The V gene's germline CDR1 is SGHRS and CDR2 YFSETQ. Trimming stripped 2 bases from V and 4 bases from J, with 7 bases between. The CDR3 DNA follows: TGCGCCAGCAGCTTTGGGGCGGGGGCCAACGTCCTGACTTTC. Translation gives CASSFGAGANVLTF. Drawing the rest from reference TRBV5-1 and TRBJ2-6, the complete variable domain is KAGVTQTPRYLIKTRGQQVTLSCSPISGHRSVSWYQQTPGQGLQFLFEYFSETQRNKGNFPGRFSGRQFSNSRSEMNVSTLELGDSALYLCASSFGAGANVLTFGAGSRLTVL.

The chain recombines TRBV11-3 with TRBJ1-1; D is undetermined. V lost 1 base and J 1 base, leaving 4 bases between the germline ends. CDR1 is SGHNT, CDR2 YENEEA, per germline. This CDR3 has 13 amino acids. CDR3 region: CASSLGKNTEAFF. The CDR3 DNA reads as TGTGCCAGCAGCTTAGGAAAGAACACTGAAGCTTTCTTT. The whole variable domain, remainder taken from reference TRBV11-3 and TRBJ1-1, is EAGVVQSPRYKIIEKKQPVAFWCNPISGHNTLYWYLQNLGQGPELLIRYENEEAVDDSQLPKDRFSAERLKGVDSTLKIQPAELGDSAVYLCASSLGKNTEAFFGQGTRLTVV.

The chain combines TRBV5-1 with TRBJ1-4; unclear D gene. V lost 2 bases to trimming and J lost 0 bases, with 8 bases between them. In germline, CDR1 is SGHRS, CDR2 YFSETQ. This CDR3 is 15 amino acids long. This chain's CDR3 is CASSFRLATNEKLFF. CDR3 coding DNA: TGCGCCAGCAGCTTCCGGCTCGCAACTAATGAAAAACTGTTTTTT.

The rearrangement uses TRBV30 and TRBJ1-4; possibly TRBD1 for D (6 bases). Germline CDR1 and CDR2: GTSNPN and SVGIG (reference sequence). This CDR3 spans 14 amino acids. V was pared by 1 base and J by 5 bases, with 11 bases between. The CDR3 sequence: CAWSGTVQNEKLFF. CDR3 bases: TGTGCCTGGAGTGGGACAGTACAAAATGAAAAACTGTTTTTT.

The chain is built from TRBV6-5 and TRBJ2-7, with a tentative D call TRBD1 (6 bases). Between the trimmed V and J ends, which lost 10 bases and 0 bases, there was a span of 10 bases. The length of the CDR3 is 12 residues. The V gene's germline CDR1 is MNHEY and CDR2 SVGAGI. CDR3 in amino acids: CATRTDSYEQYF. The CDR3, as DNA: TGTGCCACTCGGACAGACTCCTACGAGCAGTACTTC.

CDR3: CASSGGPTEAFF. CDR3 coding DNA: TGTGCCAGCAGTGGCGGTCCAACTGAAGCTTTCTTT. J is TRBJ1-1 and V is TRBV6-1; D is uncertain. The CDR3 length is 12 residues. V gave up 4 bases and J gave up 5 bases, with 8 bases separating them. CDR1 and CDR2 (germline): MNHNS, SASEGT.